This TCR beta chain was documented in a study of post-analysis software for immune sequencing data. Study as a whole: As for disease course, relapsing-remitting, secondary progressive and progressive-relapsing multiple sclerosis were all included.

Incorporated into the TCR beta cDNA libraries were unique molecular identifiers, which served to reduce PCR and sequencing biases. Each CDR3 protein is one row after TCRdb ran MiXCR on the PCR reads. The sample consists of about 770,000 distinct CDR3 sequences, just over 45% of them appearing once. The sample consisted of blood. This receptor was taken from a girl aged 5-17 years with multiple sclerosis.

The CDR3 DNA reads TGTGCCAGCAGTCGATTAGCGGGAGTAACAGATACGCAGTATTTT. Amino acids: CASSRLAGVTDTQYF. The chain is built from TRBV6-6 and TRBJ2-3, with 9 bases that match TRBD2. Germline V lookup: CDR1 MNHNY, CDR2 SVGAGI (reference sequence). Trimming took 5 bases from V and 3 from J; bases not matched to a gene: 6. The CDR3 runs 15 residues.